The rows below give T cell receptor beta chains drawn from one sample of a study of cytomegalovirus exposure and HLA in healthy donors. Data came from immunoSEQ multiplex PCR; TCRdb stores just in-frame clones and leaves some out. The profile shows about 100,000 clones, around 79% of them singletons. Sequenced input: PBMCs. The receptors originated from a woman in her thirties or forties in good health and CMV-seronegative. Each CDR3 is given with its conserved first and last residue. The order of the fields is clone size, V gene, D gene, J gene, CDR3 DNA, CDR3 protein. A D gene is named only where the DNA matches it firmly. Part of the rows lack a size; the others show once, few, many or a class for expanded clones.

>.|TRBV5-1|.|TRBJ2-5
TGCGCCAGCAGCCCGGAGGGTTGGGGTTCAGAGACCCAGTACTTC
CASSPEGWGSETQYF
>.|TRBV5-6|.|TRBJ1-5
TGTGCCAGCAGCATAAGACAGGGCAATCAGCCCCAGCATTTT
CASSIRQGNQPQHF
>.|TRBV30|.|TRBJ1-2
TGTGCCTGGAGTCCCGGGACACCTTATGGCTACACCTTC
CAWSPGTPYGYTF
>.|TRBV7-9|TRBD2|TRBJ2-3
TGTGCCAGCAGCGTACGGGAGGGGCCAGATACGCAGTATTTT
CASSVREGPDTQYF
>.|TRBV7-2|.|TRBJ2-1
TGTGCCAGCAGCCCTATCCTTCCGGCGGCGGGGCTCTTC
CASSPILPAAGLF
>.|TRBV11-2|TRBD1|TRBJ2-5
TGTGCCAGCAGCTTAGGACAGGGATGGTACTTC
CASSLGQGWYF
>.|TRBV9|.|TRBJ2-2
TGTGCCAGCAATTCTTACACCGGGGAGCTGTTTTTT
CASNSYTGELFF
>.|TRBV18|TRBD1|TRBJ2-2
TGTGCCAGCTCACCGCCGGGACAGGGTGGCACCGGGGAGCTGTTTTTT
CASSPPGQGGTGELFF
>.|TRBV7-9|.|TRBJ1-2
TGTTCCAGCAGTCCGACAGAGTATGGCTACACCTTC
CSSSPTEYGYTF
>.|TRBV9|.|TRBJ2-1
TGTGCCAGCAGCGTAGCTCGTAGCGGCACATCCTACAATGAGCAGTTCTTC
CASSVARSGTSYNEQFF
>once|TRBV21-1|.|TRBJ2-7
TGTGCCAGCAGCCCTAGTGTCGCGGACGAGCAGTACTTC
CASSPSVADEQYF
>.|TRBV27|TRBD2|TRBJ2-1
TGTGCCAGCAGTTCTCTCCGGGAGGGCCGTTCATGGTTCTTC
CASSSLREGRSWFF
>.|TRBV5-1|TRBD1|TRBJ1-3
TGCGCCAGCAGCTTGGATACAGGGGCTGGAAACACCATATATTTT
CASSLDTGAGNTIYF
>.|TRBV7-3|TRBD2|TRBJ2-3
TGTGCCAGCAGCTTAGGGCGGGGGGGCACAGATACGCAGTATTTT
CASSLGRGGTDTQYF
>once|TRBV7-9|TRBD1|TRBJ1-6
TGTGCCAGCAGCTCAAACAGGGGGCTGTATAATTCACCCCTCCACTTT
CASSSNRGLYNSPLHF
>.|TRBV7-9|TRBD1|TRBJ2-5
TGTGCCAGCAGCCGAGGTTCGGGGACAGTCGACCAAGAGACCCAGTACTTC
CASSRGSGTVDQETQYF
>.|TRBV7-8|.|TRBJ1-5
TGTGCCAGCAGCCCGGGAGGGGGACAGCCCCAGCATTTT
CASSPGGGQPQHF
>.|TRBV10-2|TRBD1|TRBJ2-5
TGCGCCAGCAGTGTATCAGGGACAGTCCAAGAGACCCAGTACTTC
CASSVSGTVQETQYF
>.|TRBV7-6|.|TRBJ2-5
TGTGCCAGCACCTTAACCAGGGGTGAGACCCAGTACTTC
CASTLTRGETQYF
>.|TRBV6-1|TRBD1|TRBJ1-1
TGTGCCACCAGCCGGACAGGGAACACTGAAGCTTTCTTT
CATSRTGNTEAFF
>.|TRBV7-2|.|TRBJ1-3
TGTGCCAGCAGCTTAGTGACGGGGGCTGGAAACACCATATATTTT
CASSLVTGAGNTIYF
>.|TRBV7-9|TRBD1|TRBJ2-5
TGTTCCAGCAGCTGGGACAGCCAAGAGACCCAGTACTTC
CSSSWDSQETQYF
>.|TRBV7-9|TRBD2|TRBJ2-5
TGTGCCAGCAGCAAACTAGCGGGGTTCCAAGAGACCCAGTACTTC
CASSKLAGFQETQYF
>.|TRBV7-9|.|TRBJ1-2
TGTGCCAGCAGCGATACAGGGTCTTTTCTTGGCTACACCTTC
CASSDTGSFLGYTF
>.|TRBV27|TRBD1|TRBJ1-2
TGTGCCAGCTCGCGGGCGGACAGGGAAGGTGGCTACACCTTC
CASSRADREGGYTF
>few|TRBV4-3|TRBD2|TRBJ2-2
TGCGCCAGCAGCCGTAGCGGGGTAAACACCGGGGAGCTGTTTTTT
CASSRSGVNTGELFF
>.|TRBV19|TRBD1|TRBJ2-2
TGTGCCAGTAGTATCCGCGGACAGGTCTCGAACACCGGGGAGCTGTTTTTT
CASSIRGQVSNTGELFF
>.|TRBV7-2|.|TRBJ1-1
TGTGCCAGCAGCCTTACTGATACAGGGACCGAAGCTTTCTTT
CASSLTDTGTEAFF
>.|TRBV4-1|TRBD1|TRBJ2-7
TGCGCCAGCAGCCAGCCGACAGGGTTTCTCGGTAAAGGAACCTACGAGCAGTACTTC
CASSQPTGFLGKGTYEQYF
>.|TRBV9|.|TRBJ1-6
TGTGCCAGCAGCGCTGGACTGAGTCGTTCACCCCTCCACTTT
CASSAGLSRSPLHF
>.|TRBV5-1|TRBD1|TRBJ1-1
TGCGCCAGCAGCTTGAGACAGGGAAGTGCCACTGAAGCTTTCTTT
CASSLRQGSATEAFF
>.|TRBV4-2|.|TRBJ2-7
TGTGCCAGCAGCCACGATCGGAGAGGGTACGAGCAGTACTTC
CASSHDRRGYEQYF
>.|TRBV19|TRBD1|TRBJ1-2
TGTGCCAGTACCCCCGGACAGGGCCCTACTAACTATGGCTACACCTTC
CASTPGQGPTNYGYTF
>.|TRBV9|TRBD2|TRBJ2-1
TGTGCCAGCAGCGCGGGACTAGCGGGGTACAATGAGCAGTTCTTC
CASSAGLAGYNEQFF
>.|TRBV7-9|.|TRBJ1-2
TGTTCCAGCAGCTTACTTTATACGGGAGGGGGTCGCGGCTACACCTTC
CSSSLLYTGGGRGYTF
>.|TRBV13|TRBD1|TRBJ2-5
TGTGCCAGCAGCTCCGACAGGGGGCCGCTCCAAGAGACCCAGTACTTC
CASSSDRGPLQETQYF
>.|TRBV29-1|TRBD1|TRBJ1-1
TGCAGCGTTGCCGGACAGGGTTTGAGCACTGAAGCTTTCTTT
CSVAGQGLSTEAFF